This entry concerns a single T cell receptor (beta chain). Germline V gives CDR1 SGHAT, CDR2 FQNNGV. The CDR3 loop spans 14 amino acids. V was pared by 0 bases and J by 5 bases, with 8 bases between. The data were obtained in a study of CD8 T cells in Susac syndrome. The RNA, roughly 0.5 to 1 ug, was put through reverse transcription using random hexamers. immunoSEQ multiplex PCR amplified TCR beta CDR3 across 54 Vbeta, 13 Jbeta. TCRdb recomputed calls from the immunoSEQ multiplex PCR reads with MiXCR, one row per CDR3 protein. The sample has fewer than 200,000 distinct CDR3 sequences; about 95% are singletons.

The specimen was CD8+ T cells from PBMCs. The receptor's source is a human donor with multiple sclerosis. The chain has TRBV11-2 and TRBJ2-1, with no clear D. The CDR3, as DNA: TGTGCCAGCAGCTTAGAATCTGTAAACAATGAGCAGTTCTTC. This translates into CASSLESVNNEQFF.